A selection of T cell receptor beta chains follows, all from one sample in a study of blood T cells in healthy people across ages. From the 5' RACE reads, TCRdb called clonotypes with MiXCR, one entry per CDR3 protein. The sample carries fewer than 1,000,000 distinct CDR3 sequences, 46% recorded once. Sequencing was carried out using blood. The source of these receptors is a man older than 75 in good health. CDR3s include the opening cysteine and the closing phenylalanine or tryptophan. The D gene is left open where the match is weak. Clone size is not always given. Where it is, it says once, few, many or a class for expanded clones.

.	TRBV12-3/TRBV12-4	.	TRBJ1-5	CASSFEGIGNQPQHF	TGTGCCAGCAGTTTTGAGGGAATCGGCAATCAGCCCCAGCATTTT
few	TRBV28	.	TRBJ2-5	CASSKRVGTQYF	TGTGCCAGCAGTAAGAGAGTGGGGACCCAGTACTTC
few	TRBV12-3/TRBV12-4	TRBD1	TRBJ1-2	CASSRDSRNYGYTF	TGTGCCAGCAGTAGGGACAGCAGAAACTATGGCTACACCTTC
.	TRBV7-2	TRBD2	TRBJ2-7	CASSSPGLARRYEQYF	TGTGCCAGCAGCTCGCCGGGACTAGCAAGGCGGTACGAGCAGTACTTC
.	TRBV7-7	.	TRBJ2-6	CASSSSDRANVLTF	TGTGCCAGCAGCTCCTCCGATCGGGCCAACGTCCTGACTTTC
.	TRBV3-1	TRBD1	TRBJ2-5	CASSQLSGQGREQYF	TGTGCCAGCAGCCAACTGTCGGGACAGGGCAGAGAGCAGTACTTC
.	TRBV21-1	.	TRBJ2-1	CASNLLAGDGDNEQFF	TGTGCCAGCAATCTACTAGCGGGCGACGGGGACAATGAGCAGTTCTTC
.	TRBV12-3/TRBV12-4	TRBD2	TRBJ2-7	CASSSPFTSGRAYEQYF	TGTGCCAGCAGTAGTCCTTTTACTAGCGGGAGGGCCTACGAGCAGTACTTC
.	TRBV5-1	TRBD2	TRBJ2-7	CASQLAGNYNEQYF	TGCGCCAGCCAGTTAGCGGGGAACTACAATGAGCAGTACTTC
.	TRBV6-2/TRBV6-3	.	TRBJ1-5	CASRDGFFQPQHF	TGTGCCAGCAGGGACGGGTTTTTTCAGCCCCAGCATTTT
few	TRBV7-6	.	TRBJ2-3	CASSLAPLASDTQYF	TGTGCCAGCAGCTTAGCCCCTCTAGCGTCAGATACGCAGTATTTT
.	TRBV3-1	TRBD1	TRBJ1-6	CASSQTGDYNSPLHF	TGTGCCAGCAGCCAGACAGGGGATTATAATTCACCCCTCCACTTT
.	TRBV15	.	TRBJ1-2	CATSRVGAGTHGYTF	TGTGCCACCAGCAGAGTCGGTGCAGGGACCCATGGCTACACCTTC
few	TRBV27	TRBD1	TRBJ2-6	CASSLGTGLPGANVLTF	TGTGCCAGCAGTTTAGGGACAGGGTTGCCTGGGGCCAACGTCCTGACTTTC
.	TRBV15	.	TRBJ1-1	CATSRDQQLNTEAFF	TGTGCCACCAGCAGAGATCAACAGTTGAACACTGAAGCTTTCTTT
.	TRBV20-1	.	TRBJ2-7	CSVPGDLGGGGGYEQYF	TGCAGTGTCCCCGGGGACTTAGGAGGGGGGGGAGGCTACGAGCAGTACTTC
.	TRBV21-1	.	TRBJ2-7	CASSKVEGPGSYEQYF	TGTGCCAGCAGCAAAGTCGAGGGTCCAGGATCCTACGAGCAGTACTTC
.	TRBV6-5	.	TRBJ1-3	CASSSWSGTSVSGNTIYF	TGTGCCAGCAGTTCATGGTCAGGGACATCTGTCTCTGGAAACACCATATATTTT
.	TRBV20-1	TRBD1	TRBJ1-1	CSARDANRQGVKGNEAFF	TGCAGTGCCAGAGACGCTAACCGGCAGGGGGTAAAGGGCAATGAAGCTTTCTTT
.	TRBV6-6	TRBD1	TRBJ1-1	CASSTGQVRTEAFF	TGTGCCAGCAGTACAGGACAGGTGAGAACTGAAGCTTTCTTT
few	TRBV20-1	TRBD2	TRBJ2-3	CSGPTSGTDTQYF	TGCAGTGGGCCGACTAGCGGCACAGATACGCAGTATTTT
.	TRBV7-2	.	TRBJ2-7	CASSPNYRDTYEQYF	TGTGCCAGCAGCCCCAACTACAGGGACACCTACGAGCAGTACTTC
.	TRBV25-1	TRBD1	TRBJ2-1	CASSETTGQGHEQFF	TGTGCCAGCAGTGAAACTACGGGACAGGGGCATGAGCAGTTCTTC
.	TRBV7-2	.	TRBJ2-5	CASSLAGFQTQYF	TGTGCCAGCAGCTTAGCAGGGTTTCAGACCCAGTACTTC
few	TRBV4-1	.	TRBJ2-6	CASSQAGRIDSGANVLTF	TGCGCCAGCAGCCAAGCGGGACGGATAGACTCTGGGGCCAACGTCCTGACTTTC
.	TRBV6-5	TRBD1	TRBJ2-3	CASSYRTGEGDTQYF	TGTGCCAGCAGTTACCGGACAGGCGAGGGAGATACGCAGTATTTT
.	TRBV15	.	TRBJ1-1	CATSRERGLNTEAFF	TGTGCCACCAGCAGAGAAAGGGGACTGAACACTGAAGCTTTCTTT
.	TRBV9	TRBD2	TRBJ2-1	CASSVSLGRAGSYNEQFF	TGTGCCAGCAGCGTATCTCTCGGGAGGGCCGGTTCCTACAATGAGCAGTTCTTC
.	TRBV28	.	TRBJ2-2	CASSFRRTGELFF	TGTGCCAGCAGTTTTAGGAGAACCGGGGAGCTGTTTTTT
.	TRBV19	TRBD1	TRBJ2-7	CASSIGQGDWQYF	TGTGCCAGTAGTATAGGGCAGGGGGATTGGCAGTACTTC
.	TRBV7-2	.	TRBJ2-5	CASSLLRRGFGEQYF	TGTGCCAGCAGCTTATTGCGTAGGGGTTTCGGTGAGCAGTACTTC
.	TRBV7-2	.	TRBJ1-5	CAGSLEGGGPAEPQHF	TGTGCCGGCAGCTTAGAGGGGGGGGGCCCGGCGGAGCCCCAGCATTTT
few	TRBV7-2	.	TRBJ1-2	CASSSNSYGYTF	TGTGCCAGCAGCTCAAACAGCTATGGCTACACCTTC
.	TRBV24-1	.	TRBJ2-5	CATSDQGSGQETQYF	TGTGCCACCAGTGACCAGGGGTCAGGACAAGAGACCCAGTACTTC
.	TRBV20-1	.	TRBJ2-4	CSAREEQVRDEQYF	TGCAGTGCTAGAGAGGAACAGGTCAGGGATGAGCAGTACTTC
few	TRBV2	.	TRBJ1-1	CASRDLENTEAFF	TGTGCCAGCCGAGATCTGGAGAACACTGAAGCTTTCTTT
.	TRBV27	.	TRBJ1-2	CASSLRPALYGYTF	TGTGCCAGCAGTTTACGGCCAGCCCTATATGGCTACACCTTC
.	TRBV12-3/TRBV12-4	.	TRBJ2-1	CASSSDLENEQFF	TGTGCCAGCAGTTCGGACCTGGAGAATGAGCAGTTCTTC
few	TRBV19	.	TRBJ2-7	CASSTNRDEQYF	TGTGCCAGTAGTACAAACAGGGACGAGCAGTACTTC
.	TRBV29-1	.	TRBJ2-7	CSVTERQAAYEQYF	TGCAGCGTAACTGAGAGACAGGCGGCCTACGAGCAGTACTTC
many	TRBV20-1	TRBD2	TRBJ2-7	CSARPGLAGVLYEQYF	TGCAGTGCGCGCCCGGGACTAGCGGGAGTGTTATACGAGCAGTACTTC
few	TRBV6-1	TRBD1	TRBJ1-1	CASSTGEGTEAFF	TGTGCCAGCTCGACAGGGGAAGGGACTGAAGCTTTCTTT
many	TRBV12-3/TRBV12-4	.	TRBJ2-4	CASTRTENIQYF	TGTGCCAGCACCAGGACTGAAAACATTCAGTACTTC
.	TRBV5-6	.	TRBJ2-7	CASSLAPDSYEQYF	TGTGCCAGCAGCTTGGCACCAGACTCCTACGAGCAGTACTTC
few	TRBV7-3	TRBD1	TRBJ2-6	CASSSRGQGASGANVLTF	TGTGCCAGCAGCTCCCGAGGGCAGGGGGCGAGCGGGGCCAACGTCCTGACTTTC
few	TRBV6-1	.	TRBJ2-7	CASNRDEQYF	TGTGCCAGCAATCGGGACGAGCAGTACTTC
.	TRBV7-6	.	TRBJ2-3	CASSLGGGPDTQYF	TGTGCCAGCAGCTTAGGCGGAGGGCCAGATACGCAGTATTTT
many	TRBV20-1	TRBD2	TRBJ2-1	CSASGGAGGRNEQFF	TGCAGTGCTAGTGGGGGAGCGGGAGGAAGGAATGAGCAGTTCTTC
many	TRBV29-1	TRBD2	TRBJ2-1	CSVDPTSGNEQFF	TGCAGCGTTGATCCCACTAGCGGTAATGAGCAGTTCTTC